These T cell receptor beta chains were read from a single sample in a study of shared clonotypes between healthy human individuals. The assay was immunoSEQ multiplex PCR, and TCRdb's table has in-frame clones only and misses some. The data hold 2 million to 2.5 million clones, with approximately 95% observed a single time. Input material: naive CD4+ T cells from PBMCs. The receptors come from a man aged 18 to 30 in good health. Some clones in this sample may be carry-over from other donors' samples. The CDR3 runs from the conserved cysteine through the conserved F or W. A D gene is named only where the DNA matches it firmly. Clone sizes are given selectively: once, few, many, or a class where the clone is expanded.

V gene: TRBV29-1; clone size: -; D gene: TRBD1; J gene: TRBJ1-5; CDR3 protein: CSVLPTGVGQPQHF; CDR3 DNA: TGCAGCGTTCTTCCTACAGGGGTTGGGCAGCCCCAGCATTTT
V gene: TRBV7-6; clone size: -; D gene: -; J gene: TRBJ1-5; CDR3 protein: CASSLAGRGQPQHF; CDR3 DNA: TGTGCCAGCAGCTTAGCCGGCAGGGGACAGCCCCAGCATTTT
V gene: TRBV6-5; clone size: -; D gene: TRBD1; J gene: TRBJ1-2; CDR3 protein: CASSYDRVYSGYTF; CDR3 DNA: TGTGCCAGCAGTTACGACAGGGTTTACTCTGGCTACACCTTC
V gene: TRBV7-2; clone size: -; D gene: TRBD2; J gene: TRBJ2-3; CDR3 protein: CASSLGLAVDTQYF; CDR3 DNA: TGTGCCAGCAGCTTGGGACTAGCGGTGGATACGCAGTATTTT
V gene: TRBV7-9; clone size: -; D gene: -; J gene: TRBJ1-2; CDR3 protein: CASSLVSPYRSHYGYTF; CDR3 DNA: TGTGCCAGCAGCTTAGTTTCGCCATACAGATCTCACTATGGCTACACCTTC
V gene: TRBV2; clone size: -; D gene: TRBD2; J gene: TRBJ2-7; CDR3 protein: CASSASRTSGRPYEQYF; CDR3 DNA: TGTGCCAGCAGCGCGAGCCGGACTAGCGGGAGGCCCTACGAGCAGTACTTC
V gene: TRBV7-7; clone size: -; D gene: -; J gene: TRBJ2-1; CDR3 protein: CASSLRPSDEQFF; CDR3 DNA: TGTGCCAGCAGCTTACGTCCGAGCGATGAGCAGTTCTTC
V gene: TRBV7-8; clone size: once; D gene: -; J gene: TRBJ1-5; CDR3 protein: CASSLVSENQPQHF; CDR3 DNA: TGTGCCAGCAGCTTAGTGTCAGAGAATCAGCCCCAGCATTTT
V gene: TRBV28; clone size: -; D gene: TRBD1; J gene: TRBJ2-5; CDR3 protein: CASSPGGQRQETQYF; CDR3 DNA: TGTGCCAGCAGTCCAGGGGGCCAGAGACAAGAGACCCAGTACTTC
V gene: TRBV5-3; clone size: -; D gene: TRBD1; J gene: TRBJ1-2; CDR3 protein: CARSLRIGTGAPFTF; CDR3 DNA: TGTGCCAGAAGCTTGAGAATAGGGACAGGGGCCCCATTCACCTTC
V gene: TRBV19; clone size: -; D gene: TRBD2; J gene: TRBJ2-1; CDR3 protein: CASSLLAGWNEQFF; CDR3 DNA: TGTGCCAGTAGCCTCCTAGCGGGATGGAATGAGCAGTTCTTC
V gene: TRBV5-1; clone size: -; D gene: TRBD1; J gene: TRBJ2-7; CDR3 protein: CASSPGTALSYYEQYF; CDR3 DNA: TGCGCCAGCAGCCCCGGGACAGCTCTGTCCTACTACGAGCAGTACTTC
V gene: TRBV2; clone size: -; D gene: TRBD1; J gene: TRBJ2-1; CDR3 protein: CASRRTGTSHNEQFF; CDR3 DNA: TGTGCCAGCAGGCGGACAGGGACATCCCACAATGAGCAGTTCTTC
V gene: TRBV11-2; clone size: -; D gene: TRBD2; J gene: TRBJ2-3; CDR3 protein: CASSRGTSGPSTDTQYF; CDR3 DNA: TGTGCCAGCAGCCGCGGGACTAGCGGTCCTAGCACAGATACGCAGTATTTT
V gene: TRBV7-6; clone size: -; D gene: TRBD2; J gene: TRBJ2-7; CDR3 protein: CASRDRVRGTSYEQYF; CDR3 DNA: TGTGCCAGCAGGGACCGGGTGCGGGGGACCTCCTACGAGCAGTACTTC
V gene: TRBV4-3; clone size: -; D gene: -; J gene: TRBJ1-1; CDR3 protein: CASSQDQAGLKAFF; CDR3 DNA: TGCGCCAGCAGCCAAGATCAAGCAGGGTTAAAAGCTTTCTTT
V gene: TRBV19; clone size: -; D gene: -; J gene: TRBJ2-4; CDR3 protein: CASSIDQTGSKLAKNIQYF; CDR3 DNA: TGTGCCAGTAGTATAGATCAAACGGGCTCAAAGCTAGCCAAAAACATTCAGTACTTC
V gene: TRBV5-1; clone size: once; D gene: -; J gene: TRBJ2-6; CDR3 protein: CASSLVPGFSGANVLTF; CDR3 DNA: TGCGCCAGCAGCTTGGTTCCAGGATTCTCTGGGGCCAACGTCCTGACTTTC
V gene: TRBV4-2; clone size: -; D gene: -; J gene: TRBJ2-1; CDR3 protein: CASSQGPKLHDEQFF; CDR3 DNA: TGTGCCAGCAGCCAAGGACCGAAGCTTCACGATGAGCAGTTCTTC
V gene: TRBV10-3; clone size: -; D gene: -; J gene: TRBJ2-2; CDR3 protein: CAIRGRNTGELFF; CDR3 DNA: TGTGCCATCAGAGGGCGGAACACCGGGGAGCTGTTTTTT
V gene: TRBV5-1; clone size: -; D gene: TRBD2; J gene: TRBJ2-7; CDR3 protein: CASSLGASGSPYF; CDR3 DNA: TGCGCCAGCAGCTTGGGGGCTAGCGGGAGCCCGTACTTC
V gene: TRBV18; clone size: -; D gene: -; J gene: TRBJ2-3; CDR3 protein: CASSPTGSGNTDTQYF; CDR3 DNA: TGTGCCAGCTCACCGACGGGTAGCGGTAACACAGATACGCAGTATTTT
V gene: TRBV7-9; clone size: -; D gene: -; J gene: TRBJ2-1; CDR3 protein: CASSFGQPRYNEQFF; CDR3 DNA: TGTGCCAGCAGTTTTGGACAGCCCCGTTACAATGAGCAGTTCTTC
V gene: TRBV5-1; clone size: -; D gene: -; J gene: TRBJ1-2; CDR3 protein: CASSLADLRYGYTF; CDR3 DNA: TGCGCCAGCAGCTTGGCCGACCTGCGCTATGGCTACACCTTC
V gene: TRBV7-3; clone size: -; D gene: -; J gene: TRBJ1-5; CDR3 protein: CASRRTVAGDQPQHF; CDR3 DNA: TGTGCCAGCAGAAGGACAGTTGCTGGGGATCAGCCCCAGCATTTT
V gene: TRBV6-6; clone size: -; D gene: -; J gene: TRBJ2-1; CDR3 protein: CASSYVSDEQFF; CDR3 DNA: TGTGCCAGCAGTTACGTTAGCGATGAGCAGTTCTTC
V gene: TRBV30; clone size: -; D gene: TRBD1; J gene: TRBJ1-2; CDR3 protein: CAWRPDRGQGYTF; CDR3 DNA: TGTGCCTGGCGACCGGACAGGGGGCAAGGCTACACCTTC
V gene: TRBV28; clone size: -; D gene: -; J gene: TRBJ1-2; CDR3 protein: CASSFATAGSNYGYTF; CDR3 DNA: TGTGCCAGCAGTTTCGCGACAGCCGGATCTAACTATGGCTACACCTTC
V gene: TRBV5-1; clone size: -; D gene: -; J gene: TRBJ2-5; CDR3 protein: CASSLADMTQETQYF; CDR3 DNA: TGCGCCAGCAGCTTGGCCGATATGACCCAAGAGACCCAGTACTTC
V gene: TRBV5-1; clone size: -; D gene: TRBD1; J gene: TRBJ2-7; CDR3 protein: CASNRGDEQYF; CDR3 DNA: TGCGCCAGCAACAGGGGAGACGAGCAGTACTTC
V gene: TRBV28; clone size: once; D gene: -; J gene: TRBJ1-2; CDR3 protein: CASSLFSGSGYTF; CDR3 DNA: TGTGCCAGCAGTTTATTCTCAGGGAGCGGCTACACCTTC
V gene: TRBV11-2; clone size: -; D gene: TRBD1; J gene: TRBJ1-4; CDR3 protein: CASSARQGLGANEKLFF; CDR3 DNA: TGTGCCAGCAGCGCTCGACAGGGACTAGGGGCTAATGAAAAACTGTTTTTT
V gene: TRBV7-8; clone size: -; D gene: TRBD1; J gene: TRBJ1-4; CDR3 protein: CASSLGLIGTANEKLFF; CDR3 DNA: TGTGCCAGCAGCTTAGGTTTAATTGGGACAGCTAATGAAAAACTGTTTTTT
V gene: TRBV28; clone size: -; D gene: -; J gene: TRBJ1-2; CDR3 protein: CASSLYRLDGYTF; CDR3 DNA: TGTGCCAGCAGTTTATACAGGTTGGATGGCTACACCTTC
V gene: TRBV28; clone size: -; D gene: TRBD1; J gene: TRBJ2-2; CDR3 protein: CASSRDRNTGELFF; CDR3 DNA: TGTGCCAGCAGCAGGGACAGAAACACCGGGGAGCTGTTTTTT
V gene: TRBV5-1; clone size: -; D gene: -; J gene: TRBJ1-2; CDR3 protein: CASSLEGNRLGYTF; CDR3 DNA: TGCGCCAGCAGCCTGGAGGGAAACAGGCTCGGCTACACCTTC